The 14 T cell receptor beta chains given below trace back to one sample, sequenced in a study of graft-versus-host responses after intestinal transplantation. This table comes from immunoSEQ multiplex PCR, and its TCRdb copy is limited to in-frame clones, with some not included. The sample carries more than 75,000 clones, roughly 90% recorded once. These receptors have no known antigen. Specimen: unstimulated CD4+ T cells sorted from spleen or lymph node cells, collected before transplant. The receptors shown here come from a human donor who was the organ donor for an intestinal transplant.

The rearrangement joins TRBV5-1 to TRBJ2-1, with 7 positions matching TRBD2. The V and J ends lost 4 bases and 0 bases, in that order; junction bases with no gene match: 16. The CDR3 extends over 19 amino acids. The germline gives CDR1 SGHRS, CDR2 YFSETQ. In DNA, the CDR3 is TGCGCCAGCAGCCCACGACTAGCCGACCCTTTTTTCTCCTACAATGAGCAGTTCTTC. This sequence encodes CASSPRLADPFFSYNEQFF.

This clone came up once. The chain recombines TRBV7-9 with TRBJ1-1; D is perhaps TRBD1 (6 bases). CDR3 length: 13 amino acids. Germline V CDR1 and CDR2: SEHNR, FQNEAQ (reference sequence). The V end lost 5 bases, the J end lost 8 bases, and 15 bases lay between the germline ends. In nucleotides, the CDR3 is TGTGCCAGCAGCCCCGGGGACAACCCGGAAGCTTTCTTT. Translating it yields CASSPGDNPEAFF.

This rearrangement joins TRBV28 to TRBJ1-5; no definite D call. The CDR3 sequence is 15 residues long. V lost 2 bases and J lost 3, with 11 bases in between. CDR1 and CDR2 (germline): MDHEN, SYDVKM. CDR3 in amino acids: CASSLTSDFNQPQHF. The DNA of the CDR3 is TGTGCCAGCAGTTTAACTTCAGACTTCAATCAGCCCCAGCATTTT.

This rearrangement joins TRBV6-1 to TRBJ1-2; D might be TRBD1 (5 bases). The CDR3 totals 17 residues. Germline lookup yields CDR1 MNHNS and CDR2 SASEGT. The germline V and J ends were trimmed by 9 bases and 1 base, with 24 bases remaining between them. CDR3 residues: CASRETAGGAINYGYTF. CDR3 DNA: TGTGCCAGTAGGGAAACTGCGGGGGGAGCTATTAACTATGGCTACACCTTC.

The sample holds a few counts of this clone. The gene calls are TRBV6-6 and TRBJ1-5; 7 nucleotides agree with TRBD1. The CDR3 runs to 16 residues. The V gene end was trimmed by 2 bases and the J gene end by 5 bases; junction bases not matched to a gene: 9. Germline CDR1 and CDR2: MNHNY and SVGAGI (reference sequence). The CDR3 coding sequence is TGTGCCAGCAGTTACAGTAGGGCAGGGGGTGATCAGCCCCAGCATTTT. Amino acids: CASSYSRAGGDQPQHF.

V and J are TRBV6-1 and TRBJ1-5; TRBD1 might be the D (6 bases). Germline assignment: CDR1 MNHNS and CDR2 SASEGT. This CDR3 comprises 13 residues. Trimming removed 4 bases from V and 4 bases from J, with 8 bases in between. CDR3 sequence (DNA): TGTGCCAGCAGTGGGACAGCTAATCAGCCCCAGCATTTT. Residues: CASSGTANQPQHF.

This rearrangement joins TRBV5-1 to TRBJ2-5; 15 nucleotides agree with TRBD2. The CDR3 length is 16 residues. V lost 3 bases to trimming and J lost 5 bases; unmatched junction nucleotides: 5. CDR1 SGHRS and CDR2 YFSETQ come from the germline V gene. The CDR3 sequence is CASSWAGTSGRETQYF. DNA for the CDR3: TGCGCCAGCAGCTGGGCCGGGACTAGCGGGAGGGAGACCCAGTACTTC.

The chain joins TRBV2 to TRBJ1-4; 7 positions match TRBD1. The V segment lost 0 bases and the J segment 4 bases; nucleotides outside the gene matches: 17. Looked up from germline, CDR1 is SNHLY and CDR2 is FYNNEI. The CDR3 has 20 amino acids. CDR3 nucleotide sequence: TGTGCCAGCAGTGAAGCCTGGTGGGCCAGGGGGATATTCGATAATGAAAAACTGTTTTTT. This encodes CASSEAWWARGIFDNEKLFF.

CDR3 region: CASSAAGARETQYF. In DNA form, the CDR3 reads TGTGCCAGCAGCGCAGCGGGGGCCCGGGAGACCCAGTACTTC. This chain uses TRBV7-3 with TRBJ2-5; TRBD2 matches at 8 bases. J was trimmed by 5 bases and V by 5 bases; bases with no gene match: 7. In germline, CDR1 is SGHTA, CDR2 FQGTGA. This CDR3 is built from 14 residues.

CDR3 nucleotide sequence: TGTGCCAGCAGCTTGGGGGACAGCTACTCTCAAGAGACCCAGTACTTC. Its translation is CASSLGDSYSQETQYF. V gene TRBV11-1 combines with J gene TRBJ2-5, with 7 nucleotides matching TRBD1. The CDR3 totals 16 residues. Germline values: CDR1 SGHAT, CDR2 FQDESV (reference sequence). V dropped 3 bases and J dropped 2; count of bases not matched to a gene: 9.

This clone has only a few counts. The genes are TRBV6-6 and TRBJ1-3; 10 nucleotides agree with TRBD1. CDR1 is MNHNY, CDR2 SVGAGI, per germline (reference sequence). J was trimmed by 7 bases and V by 6 bases; bases with no gene match: 12. This CDR3 has 16 residues. In DNA form, the CDR3 reads TGTGCCAGCAGAACCAGAGGGACAGGGGATGAGAACACCATATATTTT. Amino acids: CASRTRGTGDENTIYF.

V and J are TRBV11-1 and TRBJ2-1, with D tentatively TRBD1 (6 bases). V lost 0 bases and J lost 4, with 10 bases in between. The CDR3 consists of 15 residues. CDR1 SGHAT and CDR2 FQDESV come from the germline V gene (reference sequence). In DNA, the CDR3 is TGTGCCAGCAGCTTAGCCCTAACAGGGTACAATGAGCAGTTCTTC. It codes for CASSLALTGYNEQFF.

The table lists this clone with a few counts. DNA for the CDR3: TGTGCCAGCAGCTTAGGACAGGTAGCTTTCTTT. Translated: CASSLGQVAFF. V is TRBV11-3 and J is TRBJ1-1, with D perhaps TRBD1 (6 bases). Trimming removed 1 base from V and 10 bases from J, with 7 bases in between. The CDR3 loop spans 11 amino acids. CDR1 and CDR2 (germline): SGHNT, YENEEA. Using reference TRBV11-3 and TRBJ1-1 for the parts outside the CDR3, the full variable domain is EAGVVQSPRYKIIEKKQPVAFWCNPISGHNTLYWYLQNLGQGPELLIRYENEEAVDDSQLPKDRFSAERLKGVDSTLKIQPAELGDSAVYLCASSLGQVAFFGQGTRLTVV.

The chain employs TRBV30 and TRBJ2-1; TRBD2 matches 8 bases. The germline gives CDR1 GTSNPN, CDR2 SVGIG (reference sequence). The CDR3 is 18 residues long. The V segment lost 2 bases and the J segment 6 bases; nucleotides outside the gene matches: 18. Here the CDR3 DNA reads TGTGCCTGGAGTTCGACCTTTTGGGAGCGGGAGACCCGCAATGAGCAGTTCTTC. It codes for CAWSSTFWERETRNEQFF.